Each of the 20 T cell receptor beta chains below was sequenced from the same sample in a study of control samples from healthy donors and cancer patients. Generated by immunoSEQ multiplex PCR, the TCRdb table keeps only in-frame clones and is missing some. This table holds 400,000 to 500,000 clones, about 93% found once. Sequencing input: PBMCs. These receptors were collected from a middle-aged man with head and neck cancer.

The rearrangement uses TRBV21-1 and TRBJ2-5. TRBV21-1 is reported as a pseudogene. CDR3 size: 12 residues. The CDR3 region has the DNA TGTGCCAGCAGCTCCCATATCCGAACCCAGTACTTC. It encodes CASSSHIRTQYF.

The CDR3 sequence is CASSDRDRATDTQYF. In DNA, the CDR3 is TGTGCCAGCAGCGACCGGGACAGGGCCACAGATACGCAGTATTTT. The chain employs TRBV7-2 and TRBJ2-3, with 9 nucleotides matching TRBD1. CDR3 length equals 15 residues. Germline CDR1 and CDR2: SGHTA and FQGNSA. The V and J ends lost 5 bases and 2 bases, in that order; junction bases with no gene match: 5. Combining the CDR3 with reference TRBV7-2 and TRBJ2-3 gives the whole variable domain GAGVSQSPSNKVTEKGKDVELRCDPISGHTALYWYRQSLGQGLEFLIYFQGNSAPDKSGLPSDRFSAERTGGSVSTLTIQRTQQEDSAVYLCASSDRDRATDTQYFGPGTRLTVL.

The CDR3 DNA reads as TGTGCCAGCAGCTTAGCCGATAGCAATCAGCCCCAGCATTTT. It specifies CASSLADSNQPQHF. The chain is built from TRBV7-9 and TRBJ1-5, with D unresolved. CDR1 and CDR2 (germline): SEHNR, FQNEAQ (reference sequence). V gave up 0 bases and J gave up 0 bases, with 3 bases separating them. This CDR3 contains 14 residues. The full variable domain, its missing parts supplied by reference TRBV7-9 and TRBJ1-5, is DTGVSQNPRHKITKRGQNVTFRCDPISEHNRLYWYRQTLGQGPEFLTYFQNEAQLEKSRLLSDRFSAERPKGSFSTLEIQRTEQGDSAMYLCASSLADSNQPQHFGDGTRLSIL.

The chain uses TRBV24-1 and TRBJ2-2; the match to TRBD1 covers 7 bases. Germline V gives CDR1 KGHDR, CDR2 SFDVKD. This CDR3 is 15 amino acids long. Losses at the gene ends were 9 bases for V and 0 bases for J; bases not matched to a gene: 6. In DNA, the CDR3 is TGTGCCACCGCTATTACAGGGGCGAACACCGGGGAGCTGTTTTTT. Amino acids: CATAITGANTGELFF.

The genes are TRBV7-2 and TRBJ2-7; TRBD2 agrees at 8 bases. CDR1 and CDR2 from the germline V gene are SGHTA and FQGNSA. This CDR3 has 13 residues. The V gene end was trimmed by 5 bases and the J gene end by 5 bases; junction bases not matched to a gene: 5. CDR3 DNA sequence: TGTGCCAGCAGCCCCGCGGGGGGCCACGAGCAGTACTTC. It translates to CASSPAGGHEQYF.

V usage is TRBV6-6 and J usage is TRBJ2-3, with a tentative D call TRBD2 (5 bases). This CDR3 contains 15 residues. Germline CDR1 and CDR2: MNHNY and SVGAGI (reference sequence). Trimming shortened V by 3 bases and J by 2 bases, and 12 bases separated the two germline ends. The chain's CDR3 is CASSYWRTSTDTQYF. CDR3 coding DNA: TGTGCCAGCAGTTATTGGAGGACCTCCACAGATACGCAGTATTTT.

The V call is TRBV9, the J call TRBJ2-7; D possibly corresponds to TRBD2 (6 bases). With 3 bases removed from V and 2 bases from J, the gap between germline ends came to 15 bases. The germline gives CDR1 SGDLS, CDR2 YYNGEE. This CDR3 spans 15 amino acids. The CDR3 DNA is TGTGCCAGCAGCGCAGGTGGCGGGAAAACCTACGAGCAGTACTTC. As protein: CASSAGGGKTYEQYF.

The rearrangement uses TRBV11-2 and TRBJ1-2; 10 bases match TRBD1. Germline CDR1 and CDR2: SGHAT and FQNNGV. CDR3 length equals 15 residues. With 0 bases clipped from V and 8 bases from J, the junction kept 6 bases outside the gene matches. The CDR3 nucleotides are TGTGCCAGCAGCTTAGATCCGGGACAGGGGATCGGCTACACCTTC. Its translation is CASSLDPGQGIGYTF.

Points on this clone: In the same sample, other DNA sequences code for this CDR3. This rearrangement joins TRBV28 to TRBJ1-1; D unresolved. Trimming cost V 2 bases and J 1 base, with 5 bases left between them. CDR3 length: 13 residues. The germline V gene encodes CDR1 MDHEN and CDR2 SYDVKM. The CDR3, as DNA: TGTGCCAGCAGTTTAAGCCAGAACACTGAAGCTTTCTTT. This sequence encodes CASSLSQNTEAFF.

This chain joins TRBV5-1 and TRBJ2-1, with 8 bases lining up with TRBD1. Germline values: CDR1 SGHRS, CDR2 YFSETQ. The CDR3 consists of 15 residues. V was clipped by 6 bases and J by 2 bases; unmatched bases: 7. The DNA of the CDR3 is TGCGCCAGCAATAAGCCACAGGGGGCCTACAATGAGCAGTTCTTC. Residues: CASNKPQGAYNEQFF.

The chain combines TRBV2 with TRBJ2-4, with 8 bases fitting TRBD2. Germline values: CDR1 SNHLY, CDR2 FYNNEI. V dropped 0 bases and J dropped 2; count of bases not matched to a gene: 9. The CDR3 loop spans 18 amino acids. The CDR3, as DNA: TGTGCCAGCAGTGAAGCGCGGCTAGCGGGTGGGCCCAAAAACATTCAGTACTTC. It codes for CASSEARLAGGPKNIQYF. Variable domain in full (rest from reference TRBV2 and TRBJ2-4): EPEVTQTPSHQVTQMGQEVILRCVPISNHLYFYWYRQILGQKVEFLVSFYNNEISEKSEIFDDQFSVERPDGSNFTLKIRSTKLEDSAMYFCASSEARLAGGPKNIQYFGAGTRLSVL.

This sequence joins TRBV7-2 and TRBJ1-1, with D uncertain. Trimming stripped 5 bases from V and 1 base from J, with 14 bases between. The CDR3 covers 15 residues. Per germline, CDR1 SGHTA and CDR2 FQGNSA. CDR3 coding DNA: TGTGCCAGCAGCGTCGACACGCGGGCGAACACTGAAGCTTTCTTT. Protein: CASSVDTRANTEAFF.

The chain uses TRBV2 and TRBJ2-3; D is unresolved. V lost 4 bases, J lost 2 bases, and 10 bases lay in between. Germline V gene sequence: CDR1 SNHLY, CDR2 FYNNEI. CDR3 length equals 14 residues. The CDR3 reads CASSAASNTDTQYF. In nucleotides, the CDR3 is TGTGCCAGCAGTGCGGCCAGCAACACAGATACGCAGTATTTT. Complete variable domain (other parts from reference TRBV2 and TRBJ2-3): EPEVTQTPSHQVTQMGQEVILRCVPISNHLYFYWYRQILGQKVEFLVSFYNNEISEKSEIFDDQFSVERPDGSNFTLKIRSTKLEDSAMYFCASSAASNTDTQYFGPGTRLTVL.

The chain employs TRBV5-4 and TRBJ2-3; no reliable D call. In germline, CDR1 is SGHNT, CDR2 YYREEE (reference sequence). Trimming took off 3 bases at V and 2 bases at J, with 13 bases between the two ends. This CDR3 contains 15 residues. The CDR3 region is CASSSMEVPTDTQYF. For the CDR3, the DNA is TGTGCCAGCAGCTCGATGGAAGTACCCACAGATACGCAGTATTTT. Complete variable domain (other parts from reference TRBV5-4 and TRBJ2-3): ETGVTQSPTHLIKTRGQQVTLRCSSQSGHNTVSWYQQALGQGPQFIFQYYREEENGRGNFPPRFSGLQFPNYSSELNVNALELDDSALYLCASSSMEVPTDTQYFGPGTRLTVL.

The chain uses TRBV28 and TRBJ1-2; TRBD1 matches 7 bases. There are 13 residues in the CDR3. Germline lookup yields CDR1 MDHEN and CDR2 SYDVKM. With 8 bases clipped from V and 3 bases from J, the junction kept 6 bases outside the gene matches. The CDR3 coding sequence is TGTGCCAGCTCAGGGGGAGGGGACTATGGCTACACCTTC. Translation gives CASSGGGDYGYTF.

The chain carries TRBV28 and TRBJ1-1; TRBD1 aligns across 8 bases. The CDR3 runs 13 residues. With 4 bases clipped from V and 6 bases from J, the junction kept 4 bases outside the gene matches. Germline lookup yields CDR1 MDHEN and CDR2 SYDVKM. The CDR3 coding sequence is TGTGCCAGCAGTTGGACAGGGTCCCCTGAAGCTTTCTTT. As protein: CASSWTGSPEAFF.

This chain's CDR3 is CASGAIPDGYTSTDTQYF. The CDR3, as DNA: TGTGCTAGTGGAGCAATACCTGACGGATACACTAGCACAGATACGCAGTATTTT. V and J are TRBV12-5 and TRBJ2-3; D is unclear. Germline V gene lookup returns CDR1 LGHNT and CDR2 FRNRAP. Trimming took off 6 bases at V and 0 bases at J, with 22 bases between the two ends. The CDR3 sequence is 18 residues long.

V and J are TRBV4-1 and TRBJ2-7; 14 nucleotides match TRBD2. The CDR3 loop spans 16 amino acids. The trim removed 4 bases at V and 3 bases at J, leaving 5 bases unmatched. Per the germline V gene, CDR1 is MGHRA and CDR2 is YSYEKL. CDR3 in DNA: TGCGCCAGCAGCCTCCAAGGACTAGCGGGGGGCTACGAGCAGTACTTC. Translated, it gives CASSLQGLAGGYEQYF.

The chain is built from TRBV9 and TRBJ2-3; D uncertain. Germline V lookup: CDR1 SGDLS, CDR2 YYNGEE. This CDR3 comprises 13 residues. Trimming stripped 6 bases from V and 2 bases from J, with 10 bases between. The CDR3 bases are TGTGCCAGCACTACCGATGACACAGATACGCAGTATTTT. This sequence encodes CASTTDDTDTQYF.

J is TRBJ2-1 and V is TRBV19; possibly TRBD2 for D (5 bases). There are 14 residues in the CDR3. Trimming shortened V by 1 base and J by 8 bases, and 12 bases separated the two germline ends. Per germline, CDR1 LNHDA and CDR2 SQIVND (reference sequence). CDR3 bases: TGTGCCAGTAGTATAGGGGTAGCGACCGATGAGCAGTTCTTC. It yields the protein CASSIGVATDEQFF.